This TCR beta chain derives from a study of T cells in Graves' hyperthyroidism and ophthalmopathy. Study findings and constraints: Stable hyperthyroidism was separated from ophthalmopathy by a model based on 13 V-J features. Blood also held most thyroid clonotypes expanded beyond 0.001.

RNA transcripts gave rise to amplified TCR beta CDR3 regions. Initially, a first-round RT-PCR of the TCR CDR3 employed the HTBI primer set. Each CDR3 protein gets one entry after TCRdb re-called the multiplex PCR reads with MiXCR. The sample carries 600,000 to 700,000 distinct CDR3 sequences, 45% recorded once. With regard to this clonotype: Its antigen is unidentified. As the CDR3 is not closed by the conserved phenylalanine or tryptophan, this likely results from a read error. The DNA is omitted, as the CDR3 cannot be located on it reliably, and the CDR3 follows TCRdb's listing.

The CDR3 totals 9 residues, both ends included. Germline V gene lookup returns CDR1 SEHNR and CDR2 FQNEAQ (reference sequence). Patients were excluded for uncontrolled infection, other autoimmune disease, pregnancy or lactation. The diagnostic basis comprised clinical symptoms, serum thyroxine and TRAb, thyroid ultrasound and orbital computed tomography. Sequenced sample: peripheral blood or thyroid tissue (not recorded which). The receptor was isolated from an adult man with Graves' disease, either hyperthyroidism or ophthalmopathy (not recorded which). This rearrangement joins TRBV7-9 to TRBJ2-6; the D call in the table, TRBD2, was not verified against the DNA. CDR3 loop: CASRGGLAG.